The rows below give T cell receptor beta chains drawn from one sample of a study of cytomegalovirus exposure and HLA in healthy donors. Profiled with immunoSEQ multiplex PCR; TCRdb holds only in-frame clones, not every one. The sample contains 200,000 to 250,000 clones, 60% to 85% of which appear only once. The specimen sequenced was PBMCs. The receptors here all came from a man aged 35 to 55 in good health and CMV-seronegative. CDR3s include the opening cysteine and the closing phenylalanine or tryptophan. Each record gives: V gene, D gene, J gene, clone size, CDR3 DNA, CDR3 protein. D genes are given only for firm matches. Some rows have no size entry. The others give once, few or many, or a class for an expanded clone.

V gene: TRBV13
D gene: TRBD1
J gene: TRBJ2-1
clone size: .
CDR3 DNA: TGTGCCAGCAGCTTAAGACAGGGCCCCTACAATGAGCAGTTCTTC
CDR3 protein: CASSLRQGPYNEQFF

V gene: TRBV5-8
D gene: .
J gene: TRBJ1-2
clone size: few
CDR3 DNA: TGTGCCAGCAGCTTGGGACAGTCCTATGGCTACACCTTC
CDR3 protein: CASSLGQSYGYTF

V gene: TRBV9
D gene: .
J gene: TRBJ2-1
clone size: .
CDR3 DNA: TGTGCCAGCAGCTCCCTCTCGAGAGCGGACTCCTACAATGAGCAGTTCTTC
CDR3 protein: CASSSLSRADSYNEQFF

V gene: TRBV27
D gene: .
J gene: TRBJ2-5
clone size: .
CDR3 DNA: TGTGCCAGCAGTATGGCCTACCAAGAGACCCAGTACTTC
CDR3 protein: CASSMAYQETQYF

V gene: TRBV6-5
D gene: .
J gene: TRBJ2-2
clone size: few
CDR3 DNA: TGTGCCAGCAGTTACCAACAGGCTGGCGGGGAGCTGTTTTTT
CDR3 protein: CASSYQQAGGELFF

V gene: TRBV9
D gene: TRBD1
J gene: TRBJ1-2
clone size: .
CDR3 DNA: TGTGCCAGCAGCCCATGGACAGGGGGCAGGTTGAGCTATGGCTACACCTTC
CDR3 protein: CASSPWTGGRLSYGYTF

V gene: TRBV7-9
D gene: TRBD1
J gene: TRBJ2-3
clone size: .
CDR3 DNA: TGTGCCAGCAGCCAGGGACAGGGGAACACAGATACGCAGTATTTT
CDR3 protein: CASSQGQGNTDTQYF

V gene: TRBV4-1
D gene: TRBD2
J gene: TRBJ2-5
clone size: .
CDR3 DNA: TGCGCCAGCAGCTTTATAGCGGGGAATCAGGAGACCCAGTACTTC
CDR3 protein: CASSFIAGNQETQYF

V gene: TRBV11-2
D gene: TRBD1
J gene: TRBJ2-3
clone size: few
CDR3 DNA: TGTGCCAGCAGCACCGGGGGGACAGGGGGCGCAGATACGCAGTATTTT
CDR3 protein: CASSTGGTGGADTQYF

V gene: TRBV27
D gene: .
J gene: TRBJ2-7
clone size: few
CDR3 DNA: TGTGCCAGCAGTTTTTCTGATACGGGCTACGAGCAGTACTTC
CDR3 protein: CASSFSDTGYEQYF

V gene: TRBV7-3
D gene: .
J gene: TRBJ1-6
clone size: .
CDR3 DNA: TGTGCCAGCAGCTCCGCTAGCGCGGCATTAGTGTCACCCCTCCACTTT
CDR3 protein: CASSSASAALVSPLHF

V gene: TRBV5-4
D gene: .
J gene: TRBJ2-7
clone size: few
CDR3 DNA: TGTGCCAGCAGCTTTGGACAAGCCTATAACGAGCAGTACTTC
CDR3 protein: CASSFGQAYNEQYF

V gene: TRBV7-2
D gene: .
J gene: TRBJ1-1
clone size: .
CDR3 DNA: TGTGCCAGCAGGACTAACACTGAAGCTTTCTTT
CDR3 protein: CASRTNTEAFF

V gene: TRBV7-2
D gene: TRBD2
J gene: TRBJ2-1
clone size: .
CDR3 DNA: TGTGCCAGCAGCTTAAGGAAGACTAGCGGGAGTATCGATGAGCAGTTCTTC
CDR3 protein: CASSLRKTSGSIDEQFF

V gene: TRBV7-9
D gene: TRBD2
J gene: TRBJ2-3
clone size: .
CDR3 DNA: TGTGCCAGCAGCTTGGGACTAGCGGGTCATACGCAGTATTTT
CDR3 protein: CASSLGLAGHTQYF

V gene: TRBV28
D gene: TRBD2
J gene: TRBJ2-2
clone size: .
CDR3 DNA: TGTGCCAGCAGTTTAACGGTTGGGACTAGCGGGCCCCCGGGCACCGGGGAGCTGTTTTTT
CDR3 protein: CASSLTVGTSGPPGTGELFF

V gene: TRBV27
D gene: .
J gene: TRBJ2-7
clone size: .
CDR3 DNA: TGTGCCAGCAGTTTATCGTGGGGGGAGGTCTACGAGCAGTACTTC
CDR3 protein: CASSLSWGEVYEQYF

V gene: TRBV9
D gene: TRBD1
J gene: TRBJ2-7
clone size: few
CDR3 DNA: TGTGCCAGCAGCAACCGACGGGACAGGGGCTACGAGCAGTACTTC
CDR3 protein: CASSNRRDRGYEQYF

V gene: TRBV6-5
D gene: .
J gene: TRBJ2-7
clone size: .
CDR3 DNA: TGTGCCAGCAGTTACGCCTACAGGAGCTCCTACGAGCAGTACTTC
CDR3 protein: CASSYAYRSSYEQYF

V gene: TRBV19
D gene: .
J gene: TRBJ2-2
clone size: .
CDR3 DNA: TGTGCCAGCAGCGAAGCGAACACCGGGGAGCTGTTTTTT
CDR3 protein: CASSEANTGELFF

V gene: TRBV2
D gene: .
J gene: TRBJ1-5
clone size: once
CDR3 DNA: TGTGCCAGCAGTGAGGAGGGGAATCAGCCCCAGCATTTT
CDR3 protein: CASSEEGNQPQHF

V gene: TRBV11-2
D gene: .
J gene: TRBJ2-5
clone size: once
CDR3 DNA: TGTGCCAGCAGCTTAACTCCGGAGGGGTGGGAGACCCAGTACTTC
CDR3 protein: CASSLTPEGWETQYF

V gene: TRBV11-3
D gene: TRBD2
J gene: TRBJ2-3
clone size: .
CDR3 DNA: TGTGCCAGCAGCTTAGGGACTAGCAGCACAGATACGCAGTATTTT
CDR3 protein: CASSLGTSSTDTQYF

V gene: TRBV7-9
D gene: .
J gene: TRBJ1-4
clone size: .
CDR3 DNA: TGTGCCAGCAGCTTTTCGGACGGAGGAGTTCTTAATGAAAAACTGTTTTTT
CDR3 protein: CASSFSDGGVLNEKLFF

V gene: TRBV7-6
D gene: TRBD1
J gene: TRBJ2-6
clone size: .
CDR3 DNA: TGTGCCAGCAGCTTACCGGACAGGGTGCTTGGCTCTGGGGCCAACGTCCTGACTTTC
CDR3 protein: CASSLPDRVLGSGANVLTF